This T cell receptor beta chain was captured by sequencing in a study of blood T cell repertoires in COVID-19. Looking at the study overall: Spain, Italy and the United States supplied samples that represented acute and convalescent COVID-19.

Original methodology: Amplification from reference gene primers served as the basis for estimated nucleated cell counts. Clones were sequenced by immunoSEQ multiplex PCR, and TCRdb holds only the in-frame ones, with some missing. D and trimming were read from the DNA, whereas the V and J calls and clone size are those reported in that table. The sample has about 170,000 clones; approximately 84% are singletons. The CDR3 loop spans 15 amino acids. Germline V gene data show CDR1 as LNHDA and CDR2 as SQIVND (reference sequence). Trimming at V came to 4 bases and at J to 5 bases, leaving 8 bases not matched to a gene.

This chain links TRBV19 with TRBJ1-5; 7 nucleotides align to TRBD1. Sequencing used peripheral blood. This clonotype was obtained from an elderly woman with acute or convalescent COVID-19. For the CDR3, the DNA is TGTGCCAGTAGTACCCCGGGACAGCCTTATCAGCCCCAGCATTTT. Translating it yields CASSTPGQPYQPQHF.